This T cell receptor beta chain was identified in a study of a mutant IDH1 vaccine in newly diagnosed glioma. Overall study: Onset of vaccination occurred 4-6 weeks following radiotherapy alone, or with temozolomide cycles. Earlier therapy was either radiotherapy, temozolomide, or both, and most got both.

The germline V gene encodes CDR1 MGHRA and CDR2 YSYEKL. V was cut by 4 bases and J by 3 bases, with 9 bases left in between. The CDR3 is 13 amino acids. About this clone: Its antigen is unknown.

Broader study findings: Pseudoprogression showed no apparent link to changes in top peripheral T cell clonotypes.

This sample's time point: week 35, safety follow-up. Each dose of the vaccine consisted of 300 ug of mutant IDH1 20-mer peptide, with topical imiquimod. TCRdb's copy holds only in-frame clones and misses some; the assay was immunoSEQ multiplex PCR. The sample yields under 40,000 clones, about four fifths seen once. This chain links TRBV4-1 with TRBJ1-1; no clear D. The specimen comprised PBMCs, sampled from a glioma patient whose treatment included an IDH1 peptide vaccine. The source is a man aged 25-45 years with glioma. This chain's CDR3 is CASSLREDTEAFF. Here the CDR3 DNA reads TGCGCCAGCAGCCTCCGAGAGGACACTGAAGCTTTCTTT.